This is a list of T cell receptor beta chains from one sample in a study of T cells expressing NK-cell markers. TCRdb re-called the 5' RACE reads and catalogs CDR3 proteins one per entry, DNA excluded. This table holds under 200,000 distinct CDR3 sequences. The sequenced material came from blood T cells: a sorted CD56 or NKG2C T cell subset, CD4+ or CD8+ T cells, or bulk PBMC T cells (not recorded which). The receptors stem from a woman between 18 and 69 years old in good health. CDR3s include the opening cysteine and the closing phenylalanine or tryptophan. Fields, in order: V gene, J gene, CDR3 protein.

TRBV20-1	TRBJ2-3	CSAPAGGDTQYF
TRBV10-3	TRBJ2-3	CAISPWGPRGSDTQYF
TRBV12-3/TRBV12-4	TRBJ1-1	CASRQDRGFTEAFF
TRBV3-1	TRBJ2-1	CASSQDRRPSEHNEQFF
TRBV27	TRBJ2-2	CASTLTSPAIGELFF
TRBV11-2	TRBJ2-1	CASSLEGGGAYEQFF
TRBV2	TRBJ2-3	CASTGGQGALADTQYF
TRBV4-1	TRBJ2-4	CASSQIGAAKNIQYF
TRBV7-9	TRBJ2-7	CAGSLDRGEDEQYF
TRBV15	TRBJ2-7	CATSTAPAGTLYEQYF
TRBV7-2	TRBJ1-6	CASSFQADNSPLHF
TRBV5-1	TRBJ1-4	CASSLDQRNEKLFF
TRBV5-5	TRBJ1-4	CASSSGLGHEKLFF
TRBV12-3/TRBV12-4	TRBJ1-2	CASSSGVREGYGYTF
TRBV12-3/TRBV12-4	TRBJ2-1	CASSPGDGSREQFF
TRBV9	TRBJ1-4	CASSESLQEKLFF
TRBV4-1	TRBJ2-3	CASSQGTGSTDTQYF
TRBV9	TRBJ2-1	CASSVDPWENEQFF
TRBV6-1	TRBJ1-5	CASSPQVSRIQPQHF
TRBV5-1	TRBJ1-1	CASRAGTRPYTEAFF
TRBV7-2	TRBJ1-1	CASSRGEINTEAFF
TRBV3-1	TRBJ2-5	CASSQTSGGYQETQYF
TRBV20-1	TRBJ1-2	CSARDLSQGGYGYTF
TRBV6-5	TRBJ1-4	CASSFTGTGNEKLFF
TRBV5-5	TRBJ2-1	CASSLAPGRSNEQFF
TRBV12-3/TRBV12-4	TRBJ2-2	CASSFGGRTGELFF
TRBV7-9	TRBJ2-1	CASSLTLNEQFF
TRBV5-1	TRBJ2-6	CASSLLSSGANVLTF
TRBV7-7	TRBJ2-1	CASSPRSGSGVNEQFF
TRBV3-1	TRBJ1-1	CASSQRGGTEAFF
TRBV20-1	TRBJ2-2	CSARDDRGQSTGELFF
TRBV20-1	TRBJ2-7	CSARQADYEQYF
TRBV25-1	TRBJ1-1	CASSAGGITSWGTEAFF